A single sample gave rise to the 20 T cell receptor beta chains below, sequenced in a study of vaccination and CD4 T cells after COVID-19. The study sequenced cultured CD4+ T cell DNA using the Oncomine TCR Beta short-read assay. TCRdb re-analysed the PCR reads in MiXCR, keeping a single row per CDR3 protein. Among over 11,000 distinct CDR3 sequences listed, roughly 24% were seen once. Noted treatment: approximately 11-day PBMC culture with coronavirus spike peptide pools or control peptides (ViraFEST assay). Their antigens are not known. The sample was CD4+ T cells from blood, cultured in vitro, taken after SARS-CoV-2 vaccination. These receptors were taken from a human donor who had recovered from COVID-19.

The sample holds a few counts of this clonotype. V usage is TRBV6-5 and J usage is TRBJ2-7; D is uncertain. V was cut by 3 bases and J by 6 bases, with 18 bases left in between. Germline lookup yields CDR1 MNHEY and CDR2 SVGAGI. The CDR3 is 15 residues long. The DNA for the CDR3 is TGTGCCAGCAGTTATTTCCTGGATAGATTGGTCGAGCAGTACTTC. Translated, it gives CASSYFLDRLVEQYF.

The chain employs TRBV6-1 and TRBJ2-7, with TRBD1 identical over 7 bases. CDR1 is MNHNS, CDR2 SASEGT, per germline. V shed 5 bases, J shed 3 bases, and the junction held 7 bases outside the gene matches. The CDR3 is 14 amino acids. The chain's CDR3 is CASSHRDSIYEQYF. The CDR3 DNA reads TGTGCCAGCAGTCACCGGGACAGCATCTACGAGCAGTACTTC.

This clonotype was picked up a small number of times. The chain joins TRBV19 to TRBJ2-5, with D possibly being TRBD2 (5 bases). The germline CDR1 and CDR2 sequences are LNHDA and SQIVND (reference sequence). With 7 bases removed from V and 5 bases from J, the gap between germline ends came to 17 bases. The CDR3 extends over 14 amino acids. Here the CDR3 DNA reads TGTGCCAGTACCCCTTTCGGAGGTTGGGAGACCCAGTACTTC. This codes for CASTPFGGWETQYF. The whole variable domain, remainder taken from reference TRBV19 and TRBJ2-5, is DGGITQSPKYLFRKEGQNVTLSCEQNLNHDAMYWYRQDPGQGLRLIYYSQIVNDFQKGDIAEGYSVSREKKESFPLTVTSAQKNPTAFYLCASTPFGGWETQYFGPGTRLLVL.

With regard to this clonotype: A read error may explain this, as a much larger clone is one base away. The V and J genes are TRBV6-2 or TRBV6-3 and TRBJ2-5; D remains unclear. The CDR3 spans 15 residues. Germline V gene lookup returns CDR1 MNHEY and CDR2 SVGEGT. This chain's CDR3 is CVSSYSAALMETQYF. CDR3 in DNA: TGTGTCAGCAGTTACTCGGCAGCGCTAATGGAGACCCAGTACTTC.

The sample holds a few counts of this clonotype. The chain uses TRBV11-2 and TRBJ2-3, with 10 nucleotides matching TRBD2. The germline gives CDR1 SGHAT, CDR2 FQNNGV. This CDR3 region has 17 residues. The junction had 7 bases not matched to a gene; V was cut back by 3 bases and J by 1 base. The CDR3 protein is CASSFLAGESGTDTQYF. The DNA for the CDR3 is TGTGCCAGCAGCTTCCTAGCGGGAGAGTCCGGCACAGATACGCAGTATTTT.

The CDR3 spells CASSTGTGIKPQHF. CDR3 sequence (DNA): TGTGCCAGCAGTACTGGGACAGGGATAAAACCCCAGCATTTT. V usage is TRBV28 and J usage is TRBJ1-5; 9 nucleotides match TRBD1. CDR1 MDHEN and CDR2 SYDVKM come from the germline V gene. The CDR3 totals 14 residues. With 5 bases clipped from V and 10 bases from J, the junction kept 9 bases outside the gene matches. Full variable domain (remainder filled in from reference TRBV28 and TRBJ1-5): DVKVTQSSRYLVKRTGEKVFLECVQDMDHENMFWYRQDPGLGLRLIYFSYDVKMKEKGDIPEGYSVSREKKERFSLILESASTNQTSMYLCASSTGTGIKPQHFGDGTRLSIL.

V is TRBV11-1 and J is TRBJ1-1; TRBD1 matches at 9 bases. V lost 5 bases, J lost 7 bases, and 2 bases stayed unmatched. CDR1 is SGHAT and CDR2 is FQDESV in the germline V gene (reference sequence). There are 12 residues in the CDR3. CDR3 bases: TGTGCCAGCAGCGAGGACAGGGGTGAAGCTTTCTTT. Translated, it gives CASSEDRGEAFF.

This clonotype showed up just a few times. The rearrangement uses TRBV6-1 and TRBJ2-2, with 7 bases aligning to TRBD2. Per the germline V gene, CDR1 is MNHNS and CDR2 is SASEGT. V lost 6 bases to trimming and J lost 4 bases; unmatched junction nucleotides: 8. The CDR3 is 15 amino acids. CDR3 nucleotides: TGTGCCAGCAGGGAACCGAGGGAGGGCACCGGGGAGCTGTTTTTT. This translates into CASREPREGTGELFF.

The chain is built from TRBV30 and TRBJ1-5; D is ambiguous. This CDR3 spans 15 amino acids. Germline V lookup: CDR1 GTSNPN, CDR2 SVGIG (reference sequence). V shed 1 base and J shed 1 base, with 11 bases lying between them. CDR3 DNA sequence: TGTGCCTGGAGTGCGCGGAGGTCGAGCAATCAGCCCCAGCATTTT. Amino acid sequence: CAWSARRSSNQPQHF.

The chain has TRBV28 and TRBJ2-2; maybe TRBD1 (7 bases). Deletions cut 6 bases from V and 4 bases from J, with 24 bases between. Germline V gives CDR1 MDHEN, CDR2 SYDVKM. This CDR3 is built from 18 residues. The chain's CDR3 is CASSLRVWAGGLTGELFF. In nucleotides, the CDR3 is TGTGCCAGCAGCCTACGGGTATGGGCAGGGGGACTCACCGGGGAGCTGTTTTTT.

This chain uses TRBV6-2 or TRBV6-3 with TRBJ2-7; D gene uncertain. Trimming cost V 4 bases and J 3 bases, with 13 bases left between them. The CDR3 covers 14 residues. Germline CDR1 is MNHEY and CDR2 is SVGEGT. This chain's CDR3 is CASSLVQIVYEQYF. In DNA form, the CDR3 reads TGTGCCAGCAGTTTGGTGCAGATTGTCTACGAGCAGTACTTC.

DNA for the CDR3: TGTGCCAGCAGCGAACAGGGGGCGAACTATGGCTACACCTTC. This sequence encodes CASSEQGANYGYTF. V usage is TRBV9 and J usage is TRBJ1-2; 9 nucleotides line up with TRBD1. The CDR3 has 14 amino acids. The J segment lost 2 bases and the V segment lost 3 bases, leaving 2 bases of the junction unmatched. Per germline, CDR1 SGDLS and CDR2 YYNGEE.

The chain combines TRBV7-9 with TRBJ2-7; D remains unclear. Germline assignment: CDR1 SEHNR and CDR2 FQNEAQ (reference sequence). Trimming pared 0 bases from V and 5 bases from J, leaving 17 bases between. This CDR3 comprises 16 residues. Written as DNA, the CDR3 is TGTGCCAGCAGCTTAGCGCTTAGGGTTCTTGGAAACGAGCAGTACTTC. Translation gives CASSLALRVLGNEQYF.

This sequence joins TRBV7-9 and TRBJ2-7; either TRBD1 or TRBD2 may supply D (6 bases each). Trimming shortened V by 3 bases and J by 2 bases, and 14 bases separated the two germline ends. From germline, CDR1 is SEHNR and CDR2 FQNEAQ (reference sequence). This CDR3 spans 15 amino acids. DNA of the CDR3: TGTGCCAGCAGCTTCGTCCGGGGGCGAGCCTACGAGCAGTACTTC. Its translation: CASSFVRGRAYEQYF.

This clonotype was found a few times. The J gene is TRBJ2-4, the V gene TRBV28, with 10 bases aligning to TRBD2. Per germline, CDR1 MDHEN and CDR2 SYDVKM. The CDR3 is made up of 16 amino acids. Trimming took 4 bases from V and 0 from J; bases not matched to a gene: 3. CDR3 DNA sequence: TGTGCCAGCAGTTACCGACTAGCGGGAGCCAAAAACATTCAGTACTTC. The encoded protein is CASSYRLAGAKNIQYF.

The rearrangement joins TRBV5-1 to TRBJ1-1; the D is unclear. This CDR3 is built from 13 residues. Per the germline V gene, CDR1 is SGHRS and CDR2 is YFSETQ. V was pared by 8 bases and J by 0 bases, with 11 bases between. Here the CDR3 DNA reads TGCGCCAGTAAGGGCCAGCTGAACACTGAAGCTTTCTTT. It yields the protein CASKGQLNTEAFF.

The J gene is TRBJ2-1, the V gene TRBV20-1; 8 positions agree with TRBD2. The trim removed 2 bases at V and 2 bases at J, leaving 5 bases unmatched. Germline lookup yields CDR1 DFQATT and CDR2 SNEGSKA (reference sequence). The CDR3 loop spans 15 amino acids. This CDR3 is CSARTRLATYNEQFF. The CDR3 DNA reads as TGCAGTGCTAGAACTCGACTAGCGACCTACAATGAGCAGTTCTTC.

This clonotype was picked up a small number of times. V gene TRBV7-8 combines with J gene TRBJ1-1; 9 positions match TRBD1. CDR3 length equals 14 residues. In germline, CDR1 is SGHVS, CDR2 FQNEAQ. Germline trimming cut 3 bases from V and 1 base from J; bases unmatched to any gene: 0. The DNA of the CDR3 is TGTGCCAGCAGCTTGGGACAGGGGAACACTGAAGCTTTCTTT. Translation: CASSLGQGNTEAFF.

V and J are TRBV29-1 and TRBJ2-7, with 9 bases fitting TRBD1. The length of the CDR3 is 14 residues. J gave up 1 base and V 4 bases, and 5 bases lay outside the gene matches. The germline gives CDR1 SQVTM, CDR2 ANQGSEA. The CDR3 sequence: CSVAGQGRSYEQYF. The CDR3 bases are TGCAGCGTTGCAGGACAGGGGAGGTCCTACGAGCAGTACTTC.

This clonotype has more than one count but fewer than ten. The chain employs TRBV21-1 and TRBJ2-7. TRBV21-1 is shown as a pseudogene. CDR3 length equals 10 residues. The DNA of the CDR3 is TGTGCCAGCGGACGGGACGAGCAGTACTTC. Protein: CASGRDEQYF.